This T cell receptor beta chain was obtained from a study of cytomegalovirus exposure and HLA in healthy donors. The table came from immunoSEQ multiplex PCR; TCRdb's copy has only in-frame clones and leaves some out. The profile shows about 160,000 clones, about 86% of them singletons. While the first cohort had 600 to 850 subjects, the donors belonged to the separate validation cohort of fewer than 150 subjects. From germline, CDR1 is SGHDT and CDR2 YYEEEE. The CDR3 length is 16 residues. Trimming removed 0 bases at V and 0 bases at J, with 12 bases between. This chain uses TRBV5-6 with TRBJ1-2; D is possibly TRBD1 (6 bases). The specimen sequenced was PBMCs. The TCR comes from a woman younger than 35 in good health and CMV-seronegative. As DNA, the CDR3 is TGTGCCAGCAGCTTGGTTACAGGGCTTACTAACTATGGCTACACCTTC. Translating it yields CASSLVTGLTNYGYTF.